Listed below are T cell receptor beta chains from one sample, sequenced in a study of blood T cell repertoires in COVID-19. The assay was immunoSEQ multiplex PCR, and TCRdb's table has in-frame clones only and misses some. The sample shows approximately 220,000 clones, roughly 80% of them seen only once. Sequencing used PBMCs or T cells enriched from blood (not recorded which). The receptors originated from a middle-aged woman with acute COVID-19. The CDR3 runs from the conserved cysteine through the conserved F or W. Fields, in order: CDR3 protein, CDR3 DNA, V gene, D gene, J gene, clone size. The D gene is left open where the match is weak. For some rows the clone size is stated as once, few or many, or as a class when expanded; others skip it.

CASSFETTANSPLHF,TGTGCCAGCAGCTTCGAAACAACCGCTAATTCACCCCTCCACTTT,TRBV11-2,.,TRBJ1-6,.
CSASKAPDRGYEQYF,TGCAGTGCTAGTAAAGCCCCGGACAGGGGTTACGAGCAGTACTTC,TRBV20-1,TRBD1,TRBJ2-7,.
CASSPGTEIYNEQFF,TGTGCCAGCAGCCCTGGGACAGAGATCTACAATGAGCAGTTCTTC,TRBV6-6,TRBD1,TRBJ2-1,.
CASSVRVGGKETQYF,TGTGCCAGCAGCGTCCGAGTAGGGGGCAAGGAGACCCAGTACTTC,TRBV9,TRBD1,TRBJ2-5,.
CASSIEPTSNYGYTF,TGTGCCAGTAGTATAGAACCGACATCGAACTATGGCTACACCTTC,TRBV19,.,TRBJ1-2,.
CASSQAGDIQYF,TGTGCCAGCAGCCAAGCGGGGGACATTCAGTACTTC,TRBV3-1/TRBV3-2,.,TRBJ2-4,.
CASSWTGEGNSPLHF,TGTGCCAGCAGTTGGACAGGGGAAGGTAATTCACCCCTCCACTTT,TRBV2,TRBD1,TRBJ1-6,.
CASSPNTVNTEAFF,TGTGCCAGCAGCCCCAACACCGTGAACACTGAAGCTTTCTTT,TRBV2,.,TRBJ1-1,.
CASGQDPSGANVLTF,TGCGCCAGCGGACAGGATCCCTCTGGGGCCAACGTCCTGACTTTC,TRBV5-1,TRBD1,TRBJ2-6,.
CASSFSESGANVLTF,TGTGCCAGCAGCTTCAGCGAATCTGGGGCCAACGTCCTGACTTTC,TRBV7-9,.,TRBJ2-6,.
CASSNEQLSYGYTF,TGTGCCAGCAGCAACGAACAGCTATCTTATGGCTACACCTTC,TRBV11-1,.,TRBJ1-2,.
CASSQTIQGASLETQYF,TGCGCCAGCAGCCAAACTATACAGGGGGCTTCCTTAGAGACCCAGTACTTC,TRBV4-3,TRBD1,TRBJ2-5,.
CASSILAGGTDTQYF,TGTGCCAGTAGTATACTAGCGGGGGGCACAGATACGCAGTATTTT,TRBV19,TRBD2,TRBJ2-3,few
CASSQGQGIDTQYF,TGCGCCAGCAGCCAAGGACAGGGGATAGATACGCAGTATTTT,TRBV4-3,TRBD1,TRBJ2-3,.
CASSVGGGENTIYF,TGCGCCAGCAGTGTAGGGGGTGGAGAGAACACCATATATTTT,TRBV10-2,.,TRBJ1-3,.
CASSSLVGGRNTEAFF,TGTGCCAGCAGCTCCCTTGTAGGGGGCCGGAACACTGAAGCTTTCTTT,TRBV7-8,TRBD1,TRBJ1-1,.
CASSPYGPTEAFF,TGTGCCAGCTCACCCTACGGTCCCACTGAAGCTTTCTTT,TRBV18,.,TRBJ1-1,.
CASTSGGETDTQYF,TGTGCCAGCACTAGCGGGGGGGAGACAGATACGCAGTATTTT,TRBV7-9,TRBD2,TRBJ2-3,.
CASSLDISGNTIYF,TGTGCCAGCAGCTTAGATATCTCTGGAAACACCATATATTTT,TRBV7-2,.,TRBJ1-3,.
CASSLGGTGESGNTIYF,TGTGCCAGCAGCTTGGGGGGGACAGGGGAATCAGGAAACACCATATATTTT,TRBV7-2,TRBD1,TRBJ1-3,.
CASSMGQEGHGYTF,TGTGCCAGTAGTATGGGACAGGAAGGGCATGGCTACACCTTC,TRBV19,TRBD1,TRBJ1-2,.
CASSLRTSPGTSDPYEQYF,TGTGCCAGCAGCTTACGGACCTCCCCCGGGACTAGCGATCCCTACGAGCAGTACTTC,TRBV21-1,.,TRBJ2-7,.
CASGTGAGTF,TGTGCCAGCGGTACAGGGGCGGGGACCTTC,TRBV28,TRBD1,TRBJ1-2,.
CASSFGADTEAFF,TGTGCCAGCAGCTTTGGGGCGGACACTGAAGCTTTCTTT,TRBV7-6,.,TRBJ1-1,.
CASSRERSPPNFTHGYTF,TGTGCCAGCAGCAGGGAGAGGAGCCCACCCAACTTCACTCATGGCTACACCTTC,TRBV21-1,.,TRBJ1-2,.
CASSESPQQGNTIYF,TGTGCCAGCAGTGAATCCCCACAGCAAGGAAACACCATATATTTT,TRBV25-1,.,TRBJ1-3,medium-sized
CASSPVYPAYEQFF,TGTGCCAGCAGCCCTGTTTACCCAGCGTACGAGCAGTTCTTC,TRBV27,.,TRBJ2-1,.
CASSFPVGAGEKLFF,TGTGCCAGCAGCTTTCCGGTGGGCGCGGGTGAAAAACTGTTTTTT,TRBV7-9,.,TRBJ1-4,.
CASSIVGAKELFF,TGTGCCAGTAGTATAGTTGGAGCTAAGGAGCTGTTTTTT,TRBV19,.,TRBJ2-2,.
CASSPGQGGLSNSPLHF,TGTGCCAGCAGTCCAGGACAGGGGGGGTTATCTAATTCACCCCTCCACTTT,TRBV6-6,TRBD1,TRBJ1-6,.
CATSDPGLADSYNEQFF,TGTGCCACCAGTGATCCCGGACTAGCCGACTCCTACAATGAGCAGTTCTTC,TRBV24-1,TRBD2,TRBJ2-1,.
CASSSPGQARNSPLHF,TGTGCCAGCAGTTCCCCCGGACAAGCCAGGAATTCACCCCTCCACTTT,TRBV27,.,TRBJ1-6,.
CASSSRDRGLQPQHF,TGTGCCAGCAGCTCACGGGACAGGGGTTTGCAGCCCCAGCATTTT,TRBV21-1,.,TRBJ1-5,.
CASSYSSGGTYEQYF,TGTGCCAGCAGCTACTCTAGCGGGGGGACCTACGAGCAGTACTTC,TRBV7-2,TRBD2,TRBJ2-7,once
CATSRSGGLGRSKYNEQFF,TGTGCCACCAGCAGATCCGGTGGGTTGGGGAGGTCAAAATACAATGAGCAGTTCTTC,TRBV15,.,TRBJ2-1,.
CASSRTGTANYGYTF,TGCGCCAGCAGTCGTACCGGGACAGCTAACTATGGCTACACCTTC,TRBV23-1,TRBD1,TRBJ1-2,.
CASSLDPVGGAEKLFF,TGTGCCAGCAGCTTAGATCCGGTAGGAGGAGCCGAAAAACTGTTTTTT,TRBV11-2,.,TRBJ1-4,few
CASSIRGEQPQHF,TGTGCCAGTAGTATTCGGGGGGAGCAGCCCCAGCATTTT,TRBV19,.,TRBJ1-5,.
CASSLSPFRQPREPQHF,TGTGCCAGCAGCTTATCTCCATTCAGACAGCCCAGGGAGCCCCAGCATTTT,TRBV7-2,.,TRBJ1-5,many
CASSQKTLGVAGGSYEQYF,TGCGCCAGCAGCCAAAAGACCCTCGGGGTAGCGGGAGGTTCCTACGAGCAGTACTTC,TRBV4-1,TRBD2,TRBJ2-7,.
CASSINRGMNTEAFF,TGTGCCAGTAGTATAAACAGGGGCATGAACACTGAAGCTTTCTTT,TRBV19,TRBD1,TRBJ1-1,.
CASSDEAGYEQYF,TGCGCCAGCAGTGACGAAGCGGGGTACGAGCAGTACTTC,TRBV10-1,TRBD2,TRBJ2-7,.
CASSPGVNTEAFF,TGCGCCAGCAGCCCGGGGGTGAACACTGAAGCTTTCTTT,TRBV5-1,.,TRBJ1-1,few
CASRFQGASGNTIYF,TGTGCCAGCAGATTTCAGGGGGCAAGTGGAAACACCATATATTTT,TRBV6-5,TRBD1,TRBJ1-3,.